Here is one T cell receptor beta chain with its context. The data belong to a study of cytomegalovirus exposure and HLA in healthy donors. The primer mix had 60 Vbeta and 13 Jbeta primers. Sequenced by immunoSEQ multiplex PCR; TCRdb stores in-frame clones only, minus some. The repertoire includes some 250,000 clones, roughly 82% of them detected once, and 5.4% sits in the top ten. The sequence derives from a middle-aged woman in good health and CMV-seropositive. The sequencing sample was made of PBMCs.

CDR3 region: CSVRLAGVHNEQFF. The CDR3 DNA follows: TGCAGCGTTAGACTAGCGGGGGTACACAATGAGCAGTTCTTC. This chain joins TRBV29-1 and TRBJ2-1, with 12 bases aligning to TRBD2. There are 14 residues in the CDR3. Trimming cost V 5 bases and J 5 bases; bases outside gene matches: 4. CDR1 is SQVTM, CDR2 ANQGSEA, per germline.